The 18 T cell receptor beta chains given below trace back to one sample, sequenced in a study of cytomegalovirus exposure and HLA in healthy donors. This table comes from immunoSEQ multiplex PCR, and its TCRdb copy is limited to in-frame clones, with some not included. This repertoire shows hundreds of thousands of clones, around 87% found once; its top ten account for roughly 2%. The sample consisted of PBMCs. The receptors were sampled from a woman aged 18-29 years in good health and CMV-seropositive.

The J gene is TRBJ1-1, the V gene TRBV18; TRBD1 matches 8 bases. J lost 3 bases, V lost 2 bases, and 2 bases had no gene match. The CDR3 length is 14 residues. CDR1 is KGHSH and CDR2 is LQKENI in the germline V gene. As DNA, the CDR3 is TGTGCCAGCTCACCATCGGACAGGGACACTGAAGCTTTCTTT. It translates to CASSPSDRDTEAFF. Full variable domain (outside the CDR3, taken from reference TRBV18 and TRBJ1-1): NAGVMQNPRHLVRRRGQEARLRCSPMKGHSHVYWYRQLPEEGLKFMVYLQKENIIDESGMPKERFSAEFPKEGPSILRIQQVVRGDSAAYFCASSPSDRDTEAFFGQGTRLTVV.

The chain has TRBV25-1 and TRBJ2-3; 9 nucleotides line up with TRBD1. The germline V gene has CDR1 MGHDK and CDR2 SYGVNS. V was pared by 2 bases and J by 2 bases, with 8 bases of the junction left unmatched. The CDR3 extends over 17 amino acids. CDR3 nucleotide sequence: TGTGCCAGCAGTGAACCTCCCGGGACAGGGATCACAGATACGCAGTATTTT. Amino acids: CASSEPPGTGITDTQYF. Combining the CDR3 with reference TRBV25-1 and TRBJ2-3 gives the whole variable domain EADIYQTPRYLVIGTGKKITLECSQTMGHDKMYWYQQDPGMELHLIHYSYGVNSTEKGDLSSESTVSRIRTEHFPLTLESARPSHTSQYLCASSEPPGTGITDTQYFGPGTRLTVL.

The chain recombines TRBV11-2 with TRBJ1-2; 7 bases are shared with TRBD1. V shed 2 bases, J shed 6 bases, and the junction held 6 bases outside the gene matches. The CDR3 is made up of 14 amino acids. CDR1 and CDR2 (germline): SGHAT, FQNNGV. In DNA, the CDR3 is TGTGCCAGCAGCTTATGGTTCCAGGGGGATGGCTACACCTTC. Translating gives CASSLWFQGDGYTF.

V and J are TRBV27 and TRBJ2-1; 7 nucleotides align to TRBD2. This CDR3 is 16 amino acids long. Germline V gene sequence: CDR1 MNHEY, CDR2 SMNVEV (reference sequence). J gave up 5 bases and V 7 bases, and 14 bases lay outside the gene matches. CDR3 in DNA: TGTGCCAGCATGATTTCGCGGGCCAGCGGGGACAATGAGCAGTTCTTC. As protein: CASMISRASGDNEQFF.

This clone was detected only a few times. The chain recombines TRBV4-1 with TRBJ1-5; 10 bases line up with TRBD1. The germline CDR1 and CDR2 sequences are MGHRA and YSYEKL. CDR3 length: 15 residues. J was trimmed by 3 bases and V by 4 bases; bases with no gene match: 3. The CDR3 region has the DNA TGCGCCAGCAGCCCCGGGACAGGGGTCAATCAGCCCCAGCATTTT. Translating gives CASSPGTGVNQPQHF.

The chain links TRBV4-2 to TRBJ1-1, with TRBD1 as a possible D gene (5 bases). The germline V gene has CDR1 LGHNA and CDR2 YNFKEQ. Trimming took 0 bases from V and 3 from J, leaving 17 bases between them. The CDR3 has 17 residues. CDR3 DNA: TGTGCCAGCAGCCAAGATCAAGTAGGACAAACCTACACTGAAGCTTTCTTT. Amino acids: CASSQDQVGQTYTEAFF.

This clone has just a few counts. A junction end diverges from the germline sequence, so it may reflect a read error. The chain employs TRBV18 and TRBJ1-2, with D perhaps TRBD1 (5 bases). The CDR3 is made up of 12 amino acids. Germline-derived CDR1 and CDR2 are KGHSH and LQKENI. CDR3 region: CASSPDRIRAAF. CDR3 sequence (DNA): TGTGCCAGCTCACCAGATCGGATCAGGGCAGCTTTC.

V is TRBV5-1 and J is TRBJ2-5, with a possible D match to TRBD2 (6 bases). This CDR3 has 15 amino acids. The germline V and J ends were trimmed by 1 base and 2 bases, with 12 bases remaining between them. Germline V CDR1 and CDR2: SGHRS, YFSETQ. CDR3 region: CASSLNKRAQETQYF. The CDR3 nucleotides read TGCGCCAGCAGCTTGAATAAGCGGGCGCAAGAGACCCAGTACTTC.

The count of this clone is one. The chain uses TRBV14 and TRBJ2-7; D uncertain. With 3 bases removed from V and 4 bases from J, the gap between germline ends came to 13 bases. This CDR3 contains 14 residues. Germline CDR1 reads SGHDN; CDR2 reads FVKESK. CDR3 nucleotide sequence: TGTGCCAGCAGCCACCCGGAGTGGCGGTACGAGCAGTACTTC. Encoded protein: CASSHPEWRYEQYF.

V gene TRBV6-1 combines with J gene TRBJ1-4, with 7 bases matching TRBD1. V gave up 2 bases and J gave up 7 bases; unmatched junction bases: 10. Germline assignment: CDR1 MNHNS and CDR2 SASEGT. This CDR3 spans 16 amino acids. Written as DNA, the CDR3 is TGTGCCAGCAGTGAACGGGCAGGGGGTATCAGTGAAAAACTGTTTTTT. Amino acids: CASSERAGGISEKLFF.

This chain links TRBV14 with TRBJ2-1; D is ambiguous. V lost 4 bases, J lost 8 bases, and 9 bases lay in between. Per germline, CDR1 SGHDN and CDR2 FVKESK. The CDR3 is made up of 12 amino acids. Written as DNA, the CDR3 is TGTGCCAGCAGCCCCCTGGGCTATGAGCAGTTCTTC. Translated: CASSPLGYEQFF.

This chain joins TRBV28 and TRBJ2-1; a possible D gene is TRBD2 (5 bases). Germline CDR1 MDHEN, CDR2 SYDVKM. The germline V and J ends were trimmed by 5 bases and 12 bases, with 11 bases remaining between them. This CDR3 comprises 11 residues. CDR3 residues: CASSGQDWQFF. CDR3 in DNA: TGTGCCAGCAGTGGCCAGGACTGGCAGTTCTTC. The full variable domain, its missing parts supplied by reference TRBV28 and TRBJ2-1, is DVKVTQSSRYLVKRTGEKVFLECVQDMDHENMFWYRQDPGLGLRLIYFSYDVKMKEKGDIPEGYSVSREKKERFSLILESASTNQTSMYLCASSGQDWQFFGPGTRLTVL.

The V gene is TRBV29-1, the J gene TRBJ1-4, with TRBD1 matching over 8 bases. The germline CDR1 and CDR2 sequences are SQVTM and ANQGSEA. With V trimmed by 0 bases and J by 7 bases, 7 bases remained unmatched. There are 15 residues in the CDR3. CDR3 in amino acids: CSVEDLGDRPEKLFF. The CDR3 DNA is TGCAGCGTTGAAGATTTAGGGGACAGGCCTGAAAAACTGTTTTTT.

The rearrangement uses TRBV27 and TRBJ1-5; possible D gene TRBD1, 5 bases. V lost 3 bases and J lost 7, with 13 bases in between. This CDR3 spans 14 amino acids. Looked up from germline, CDR1 is MNHEY and CDR2 is SMNVEV (reference sequence). The chain's CDR3 is CASSFTAGEQPQHF. The CDR3 coding sequence is TGTGCCAGCAGTTTCACGGCGGGGGAGCAGCCCCAGCATTTT.

This chain joins TRBV7-6 and TRBJ2-2; TRBD1 aligns across 7 bases. CDR3 length: 14 residues. Per germline, CDR1 SGHVS and CDR2 FNYEAQ. J lost 4 bases, V lost 4 bases, and 3 bases had no gene match. The CDR3 nucleotides are TGTGCCAGCAGCTCCGGACAGGTCACCGGGGAGCTGTTTTTT. Translated, it gives CASSSGQVTGELFF.

V usage is TRBV27 and J usage is TRBJ2-3; a possible D gene is TRBD1 (5 bases). The CDR3 is 14 residues long. CDR1 MNHEY and CDR2 SMNVEV come from the germline V gene (reference sequence). Trimming removed 7 bases from V and 4 bases from J, with 15 bases in between. The CDR3: CASNDRSGPDTQYF. The CDR3 DNA is TGTGCCAGCAATGACAGATCCGGGCCAGATACGCAGTATTTT.

The chain carries TRBV4-1 and TRBJ2-1, with TRBD2 matching 8 bases. The CDR3 runs 16 residues. The trim removed 8 bases at V and 6 bases at J, leaving 15 bases unmatched. CDR1 and CDR2 from the germline V gene are MGHRA and YSYEKL. The CDR3 here is CASSGRTSPDFNEQFF. DNA for the CDR3: TGCGCCAGCTCCGGGAGGACTAGCCCGGATTTCAATGAGCAGTTCTTC.

This clone was seen a handful of times. V and J are TRBV28 and TRBJ1-1; 7 positions match TRBD1. The V segment lost 6 bases and the J segment 8 bases; nucleotides outside the gene matches: 3. The V gene's germline CDR1 is MDHEN and CDR2 SYDVKM. This CDR3 contains 11 residues. The CDR3: CASRLDREAFF. The CDR3 DNA sequence: TGTGCCAGCAGACTGGACAGGGAAGCTTTCTTT. Based on the CDR3 plus reference TRBV28 and TRBJ1-1, the full variable domain is DVKVTQSSRYLVKRTGEKVFLECVQDMDHENMFWYRQDPGLGLRLIYFSYDVKMKEKGDIPEGYSVSREKKERFSLILESASTNQTSMYLCASRLDREAFFGQGTRLTVV.